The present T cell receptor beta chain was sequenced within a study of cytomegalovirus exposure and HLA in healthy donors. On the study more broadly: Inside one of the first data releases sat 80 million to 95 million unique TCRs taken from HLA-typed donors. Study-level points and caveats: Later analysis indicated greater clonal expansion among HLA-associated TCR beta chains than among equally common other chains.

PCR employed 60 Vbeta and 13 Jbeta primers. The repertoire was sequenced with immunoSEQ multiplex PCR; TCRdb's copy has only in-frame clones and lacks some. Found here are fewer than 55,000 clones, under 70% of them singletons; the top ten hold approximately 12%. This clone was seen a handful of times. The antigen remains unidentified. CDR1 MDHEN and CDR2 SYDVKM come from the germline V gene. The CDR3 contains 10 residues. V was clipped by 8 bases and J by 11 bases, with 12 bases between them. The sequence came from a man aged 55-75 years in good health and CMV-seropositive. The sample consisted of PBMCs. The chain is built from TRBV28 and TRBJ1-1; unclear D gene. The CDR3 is CASARAGAFF. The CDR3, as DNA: TGTGCCAGCGCGAGGGCTGGCGCTTTCTTT.